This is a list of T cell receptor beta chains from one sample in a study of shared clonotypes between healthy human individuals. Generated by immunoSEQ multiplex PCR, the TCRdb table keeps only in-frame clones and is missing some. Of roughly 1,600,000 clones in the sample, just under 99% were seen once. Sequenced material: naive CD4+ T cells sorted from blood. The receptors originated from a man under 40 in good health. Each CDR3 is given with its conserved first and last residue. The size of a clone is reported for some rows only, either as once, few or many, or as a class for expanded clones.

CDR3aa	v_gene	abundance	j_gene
CASSLRGTGNEKLFF	TRBV5-1	.	TRBJ1-4
CASSEARSSGANVLTF	TRBV6-1	.	TRBJ2-6
CSVEGGRELNEQFF	TRBV29-1	.	TRBJ2-1
CASSLFAYEQYF	TRBV7-9	once	TRBJ2-7
CASRGTGFGVLTF	TRBV7-9	.	TRBJ2-6
CASSYLDRDNEQFF	TRBV27	.	TRBJ2-1
CASSQGGVQETQYF	TRBV7-3	.	TRBJ2-5
CASRNGRGSYNEQFF	TRBV6-5	.	TRBJ2-1
CASSRGLAGNEQYF	TRBV5-6	.	TRBJ2-7
CASTQPPYEQYF	TRBV7-9	.	TRBJ2-7
CSVEWQGKRETQYF	TRBV29-1	.	TRBJ2-5
CSVGDGATNEKLFF	TRBV29-1	.	TRBJ1-4
CASTQGGRAPDTQYF	TRBV11-2	.	TRBJ2-3
CASSSTSGRSYNEQFF	TRBV5-1	.	TRBJ2-1
CRGTDYNEQFF	TRBV20-1	.	TRBJ2-1
CASRGGVVADTQYF	TRBV28	.	TRBJ2-3
CASSLLGGTSGRSHEQYF	TRBV7-2	.	TRBJ2-7
CASGTTGSNEQFF	TRBV5-1	once	TRBJ2-1
CASSVGLAGGTDTQYF	TRBV9	once	TRBJ2-3
CASSPGGQSRRGTQYF	TRBV7-2	.	TRBJ2-3
CASSVGGTESYEQYF	TRBV9	.	TRBJ2-7
CASSNVGGTGNTIYF	TRBV6-6	.	TRBJ1-3
CASSLGGNHGTDTQYF	TRBV5-1	.	TRBJ2-3
CASSGQSLNTEAFF	TRBV18	.	TRBJ1-1
CASSPRTVIYNEQFF	TRBV18	.	TRBJ2-1
CASSPTTGSGANVLTF	TRBV5-1	.	TRBJ2-6